The 32 T cell receptor beta chains listed next were all sequenced from one sample in a study of T cell repertoires in cytomegalovirus infection (dated by TCRdb to between 2018 and 2020). This sample was sequenced with an Illumina HiSeq 1500. TCRdb applied fastp at Q25 and MiXCR to the public reads, then kept only in-frame beta chains. Rows with one shared CDR3 protein collapse into an entry with the most common genes and DNA. In this sample the table shows 480,000 or so distinct CDR3 sequences, roughly 10% of which occur a single time. 9.5% to 13% of the sample is taken by the ten largest. Source material: PBMCs. The origin of the receptors is a human donor in good health (CMV status not recorded). Some clones in this sample may be carry-over from other donors' samples.

At least ten counts were recorded for this clonotype. V and J are TRBV7-3 and TRBJ2-1; either TRBD1 or TRBD2 may fit D (5 bases each). The V end lost 6 bases, the J end lost 8 bases, and 23 bases lay between the germline ends. CDR1 and CDR2 from the germline V gene are SGHTA and FQGTGA. The CDR3 spans 16 residues. The DNA of the CDR3 is TGTGCCAGCAGTCCCTTATCGGGGCTTACCGGGGATGAGCAGTTCTTC. Translated, it gives CASSPLSGLTGDEQFF. The full variable domain, its missing parts supplied by reference TRBV7-3 and TRBJ2-1, is GAGVSQTPSNKVTEKGKYVELRCDPISGHTALYWYRQSLGQGPEFLIYFQGTGAADDSGLPNDRFFAVRPEGSVSTLKIQRTERGDSAVYLCASSPLSGLTGDEQFFGPGTRLTVL.

The V gene is TRBV29-1, the J gene TRBJ1-1; D ambiguous. The CDR3 extends over 12 amino acids. Per the germline V gene, CDR1 is SQVTM and CDR2 is ANQGSEA. Trimming stripped 6 bases from V and 1 base from J, with 9 bases between. DNA for the CDR3: TGCAGCGTGGGAAAAGCGAACACTGAAGCTTTCTTT. This translates into CSVGKANTEAFF.

This sequence joins TRBV28 and TRBJ2-7, with 9 nucleotides matching TRBD2. Germline V gene sequence: CDR1 MDHEN, CDR2 SYDVKM. The CDR3 contains 13 residues. Trimming cost V 7 bases and J 2 bases; bases outside gene matches: 3. The CDR3 sequence is CASISGGAYEQYF. The DNA of the CDR3 is TGTGCCAGCATTAGCGGGGGAGCCTACGAGCAGTACTTC. Full variable domain (rest looked up from reference TRBV28 and TRBJ2-7): DVKVTQSSRYLVKRTGEKVFLECVQDMDHENMFWYRQDPGLGLRLIYFSYDVKMKEKGDIPEGYSVSREKKERFSLILESASTNQTSMYLCASISGGAYEQYFGPGTRLTVT.

A few counts support this clonotype. This chain connects TRBV29-1 to TRBJ1-1, with D possibly being TRBD1 (6 bases). The CDR3 has 13 amino acids. Germline assignment: CDR1 SQVTM and CDR2 ANQGSEA. The germline V and J ends were trimmed by 3 bases and 3 bases, with 11 bases remaining between them. The CDR3 loop is CSVEHRVHTEAFF. CDR3 nucleotide sequence: TGCAGCGTTGAGCACAGGGTTCACACTGAAGCTTTCTTT. The variable domain in full, completed from reference TRBV29-1 and TRBJ1-1, reads SAVISQKPSRDICQRGTSLTIQCQVDSQVTMMFWYRQQPGQSLTLIATANQGSEATYESGFVIDKFPISRPNLTFSTLTVSNMSPEDSSIYLCSVEHRVHTEAFFGQGTRLTVV.

This chain connects TRBV3-1 to TRBJ2-3; no clear D gene. Looked up from germline, CDR1 is LGHDT and CDR2 is YNNKEL (reference sequence). There are 14 residues in the CDR3. V lost 2 bases to trimming and J lost 3 bases, with 9 bases between them. CDR3 nucleotides: TGTGCCAGCAGCCAAAAACCCGAGACAGATACGCAGTATTTT. It translates to CASSQKPETDTQYF.

This clonotype was recorded many times. The chain employs TRBV6-6 and TRBJ2-3; perhaps TRBD1 as D (5 bases). Germline V gene lookup returns CDR1 MNHNY and CDR2 SVGAGI (reference sequence). The CDR3 is made up of 15 amino acids. V was shortened by 2 bases and J by 6 bases, with 15 bases between the two germline ends. CDR3 DNA sequence: TGTGCCAGCAGTTACCCGGCAGGGAACTCCGATACGCAGTATTTT. Translation: CASSYPAGNSDTQYF.

V is TRBV28 and J is TRBJ2-7; 9 nucleotides match TRBD2. Germline V lookup: CDR1 MDHEN, CDR2 SYDVKM. V was clipped by 10 bases and J by 3 bases; unmatched bases: 10. CDR3 length equals 14 residues. CDR3 residues: CAIAFSGSDYEQYF. CDR3 coding DNA: TGTGCCATCGCCTTTAGCGGGAGTGACTACGAGCAGTACTTC.

This chain links TRBV4-1 with TRBJ1-2; TRBD1 aligns across 7 bases. The CDR3 extends over 17 amino acids. Trimming cost V 1 base and J 3 bases; bases outside gene matches: 11. CDR1 MGHRA and CDR2 YSYEKL come from the germline V gene. The CDR3 loop is CASSQGGQTGDYYGYTF. The CDR3 coding sequence is TGCGCCAGCAGCCAAGGAGGGCAAACAGGGGACTACTATGGCTACACCTTC.

This clonotype was recorded a few times. This chain connects TRBV7-8 to TRBJ2-3; possibly TRBD2 for D (6 bases). V was pared by 1 base and J by 4 bases, with 15 bases between. In germline, CDR1 is SGHVS, CDR2 FQNEAQ. This CDR3 has 16 amino acids. This CDR3 reads CASSLDVFGGPDTQYF. The CDR3 nucleotides are TGTGCCAGCAGCTTAGATGTTTTCGGGGGTCCAGATACGCAGTATTTT. The variable domain in full, completed from reference TRBV7-8 and TRBJ2-3, reads GAGVSQSPRYKVAKRGQDVALRCDPISGHVSLFWYQQALGQGPEFLTYFQNEAQLDKSGLPSDRFFAERPEGSVSTLKIQRTQQEDSAVYLCASSLDVFGGPDTQYFGPGTRLTVL.

This clonotype was observed many times. The chain links TRBV7-8 to TRBJ2-1, with TRBD1 matching 12 bases. Looked up from germline, CDR1 is SGHVS and CDR2 is FQNEAQ. The CDR3 has 19 residues. Trimming removed 6 bases from V and 0 bases from J; junction bases left unmatched: 12. The CDR3, as DNA: TGTGCCAGCAGGGCTGGGACAGGGGGCGCCCCTAGCTCCTACAATGAGCAGTTCTTC. It encodes CASRAGTGGAPSSYNEQFF. Using reference TRBV7-8 and TRBJ2-1 for the parts outside the CDR3, the full variable domain is GAGVSQSPRYKVAKRGQDVALRCDPISGHVSLFWYQQALGQGPEFLTYFQNEAQLDKSGLPSDRFFAERPEGSVSTLKIQRTQQEDSAVYLCASRAGTGGAPSSYNEQFFGPGTRLTVL.

This clonotype has ten or more counts. The gene calls are TRBV7-2 and TRBJ2-7; the match to TRBD2 covers 10 bases. This CDR3 is 16 amino acids long. The V gene's germline CDR1 is SGHTA and CDR2 FQGNSA. V shed 4 bases, J shed 3 bases, and the junction held 9 bases outside the gene matches. CDR3 residues: CASSSGEGTSVYEQYF. In DNA, the CDR3 is TGTGCCAGCAGCTCCGGGGAAGGGACTAGCGTCTACGAGCAGTACTTC.

This clonotype was seen at least ten times. This chain links TRBV4-1 with TRBJ1-1; D is perhaps TRBD1 (5 bases). The V gene lost 5 bases and the J gene lost 1 base, with 14 bases spanning the gap. The CDR3 extends over 15 amino acids. Germline V lookup: CDR1 MGHRA, CDR2 YSYEKL. Written as DNA, the CDR3 is TGCGCCAGCAGCTCCCCAGGGACCGGGAACACTGAAGCTTTCTTT. Protein: CASSSPGTGNTEAFF.

This clonotype was seen only a few times. The V and J genes are TRBV12-3 or TRBV12-4 and TRBJ2-7; TRBD2 matches at 7 bases. The CDR3 loop spans 15 amino acids. V was clipped by 2 bases and J by 2 bases; unmatched bases: 6. This chain's CDR3 is CASSLRSGGTYEQYF. In DNA form, the CDR3 reads TGTGCCAGCAGTTTACGGTCCGGGGGGACCTACGAGCAGTACTTC.

This clonotype was recorded many times. V gene TRBV20-1 combines with J gene TRBJ2-5; weak D call: TRBD1 (5 bases). The CDR3 extends over 15 amino acids. Germline V lookup: CDR1 DFQATT, CDR2 SNEGSKA (reference sequence). V was shortened by 0 bases and J by 2 bases, with 13 bases between the two germline ends. The CDR3 loop is CSAREGRRTQETQYF. In DNA form, the CDR3 reads TGCAGTGCTAGAGAGGGGCGGCGTACTCAAGAGACCCAGTACTTC.

This clonotype was recorded many times. This CDR3 is CASSLIRSQPQHF. The CDR3 bases are TGTGCCAGCAGCTTAATCAGGAGTCAGCCCCAGCATTTT. The chain couples TRBV7-2 to TRBJ1-5; D ambiguous. The V end lost 2 bases, the J end lost 6 bases, and 8 bases lay between the germline ends. Germline CDR1 is SGHTA and CDR2 is FQGNSA. CDR3 length equals 13 residues.

In its sample, this clonotype was seen many times. The chain combines TRBV28 with TRBJ2-1; TRBD2 matches 7 bases. CDR1 and CDR2 from the germline V gene are MDHEN and SYDVKM. The CDR3 is made up of 16 amino acids. Germline trimming cut 5 bases from V and 6 bases from J; bases unmatched to any gene: 13. The CDR3 sequence is CASSPPGLREGNEQFF. As DNA, the CDR3 is TGTGCCAGCAGTCCACCGGGACTAAGGGAGGGCAATGAGCAGTTCTTC.

This clonotype was counted only a few times. The chain links TRBV27 to TRBJ2-7, with D uncertain. Germline V lookup: CDR1 MNHEY, CDR2 SMNVEV (reference sequence). Trimming cost V 2 bases and J 6 bases, with 8 bases left between them. The CDR3 spans 12 residues. CDR3 protein: CASSLRNGEQYF. In DNA, the CDR3 is TGTGCCAGCAGTTTAAGAAACGGCGAGCAGTACTTC.

Comment on this clonotype: A much larger clone differs by one base, so this may be a read error. The chain employs TRBV18 and TRBJ2-1; no firm D call. Germline V gene data show CDR1 as KGHSH and CDR2 as LQKENI. The ends were cut back, 3 bases at V and 1 base at J, with 10 bases in the middle. The CDR3 is made up of 15 amino acids. The CDR3 here is CASSPSGTSYNEQFF. The CDR3 DNA follows: TGTGCCAGCTCACCTTCGGGTACTTCCTACAATGAGCAGTTCTTC.

This clonotype has just one count. This may be a read error: a much more frequent sequence differs by one nucleotide. This chain joins TRBV14 and TRBJ2-1; weak D call: TRBD2 (6 bases). Germline assignment: CDR1 SGHDN and CDR2 FVKESK. CDR3 length: 17 residues. The CDR3 protein is CASSPLARDWVGNGQFF. The CDR3 bases are TGTGCCAGCAGCCCCCTTGCCCGGGACTGGGTGGGAAATGGGCAGTTCTTC. Full variable domain (remainder filled in from reference TRBV14 and TRBJ2-1): EAGVTQFPSHSVIEKGQTVTLRCDPISGHDNLYWYRRVMGKEIKFLLHFVKESKQDESGMPNNRFLAERTGGTYSTLKVQPAELEDSGVYFCASSPLARDWVGNGQFFGPGTRLTVL.

This chain uses TRBV28 with TRBJ2-2; a weak D match, TRBD1 (5 bases). Trimming took 2 bases from V and 5 from J, leaving 9 bases between them. Germline V gene lookup returns CDR1 MDHEN and CDR2 SYDVKM. This CDR3 spans 14 amino acids. The CDR3 bases are TGTGCCAGCAGTTTAAATAAGGGGACCGGGGAGCTGTTTTTT. Amino acid sequence: CASSLNKGTGELFF.

This chain joins TRBV7-9 and TRBJ1-2; 7 nucleotides agree with TRBD1. Trimming cost V 3 bases and J 3 bases; bases outside gene matches: 7. Germline CDR1 is SEHNR and CDR2 is FQNEAQ (reference sequence). CDR3 size: 15 residues. This CDR3 reads CASSLVDRDDYGYTF. In DNA form, the CDR3 reads TGTGCCAGCAGCTTGGTTGACAGGGACGACTATGGCTACACCTTC. The complete variable domain, with remaining parts taken from reference TRBV7-9 and TRBJ1-2, reads DTGVSQNPRHKITKRGQNVTFRCDPISEHNRLYWYRQTLGQGPEFLTYFQNEAQLEKSRLLSDRFSAERPKGSFSTLEIQRTEQGDSAMYLCASSLVDRDDYGYTFGSGTRLTVV.

This clonotype has just a few counts. J is TRBJ1-1 and V is TRBV7-9, with TRBD1 as a possible D gene (5 bases). Germline loops: CDR1 SEHNR, CDR2 FQNEAQ (reference sequence). V lost 7 bases and J lost 4, with 19 bases in between. The CDR3 runs 15 residues. CDR3 in DNA: TGTGCCAGCACGCGGGACGGGGGGGTTGGCACTGAAGCTTTCTTT. Protein: CASTRDGGVGTEAFF.

The chain has TRBV19 and TRBJ2-7; D may correspond to TRBD1 or TRBD2 (5 bases each). The CDR3 has 14 residues. The V end was cut by 5 bases, the J end by 9 bases, with 20 bases between. CDR1 LNHDA and CDR2 SQIVND come from the germline V gene (reference sequence). CDR3 loop: CASSVSGTDFRQYF. CDR3 DNA: TGTGCCAGTAGTGTTTCCGGGACCGACTTTCGGCAGTACTTC.

This clonotype appeared many times. The V gene is TRBV12-3 or TRBV12-4, the J gene TRBJ1-2; 9 bases are a match to TRBD1. V gave up 5 bases and J gave up 5 bases; unmatched junction bases: 3. The CDR3 is 13 residues long. CDR3 sequence: CASSGQGIYGYTF. The DNA of the CDR3 is TGTGCCAGCAGTGGACAGGGGATATATGGCTACACCTTC.

This clonotype was found many times. Written as DNA, the CDR3 is TGTGCCAGCAGCTTAGAGTTGGCGGACTACGAGCAGTACTTC. This translates into CASSLELADYEQYF. The rearrangement joins TRBV7-9 to TRBJ2-7; D is unresolved. V dropped 1 base and J dropped 3 bases, with 10 bases sitting between them. There are 14 residues in the CDR3. Per the germline V gene, CDR1 is SEHNR and CDR2 is FQNEAQ (reference sequence). The full variable domain, its missing parts supplied by reference TRBV7-9 and TRBJ2-7, is DTGVSQNPRHKITKRGQNVTFRCDPISEHNRLYWYRQTLGQGPEFLTYFQNEAQLEKSRLLSDRFSAERPKGSFSTLEIQRTEQGDSAMYLCASSLELADYEQYFGPGTRLTVT.

The sample holds many counts of this clonotype. CDR3 amino acids: CASSSDLLNTEAFF. For the CDR3, the DNA is TGTGCCAGCAGCTCTGACCTGTTGAACACTGAAGCTTTCTTT. This sequence joins TRBV7-9 and TRBJ1-1, with unresolved D. CDR3 length: 14 amino acids. Trimming stripped 4 bases from V and 0 bases from J, with 9 bases between. Germline loops: CDR1 SEHNR, CDR2 FQNEAQ (reference sequence).

The chain carries TRBV29-1 and TRBJ2-2; D uncertain. The germline V and J ends were trimmed by 2 bases and 6 bases, with 7 bases remaining between them. The germline gives CDR1 SQVTM, CDR2 ANQGSEA. The CDR3 extends over 12 amino acids. The CDR3 protein is CSVENFAGELFF. For the CDR3, the DNA is TGCAGCGTTGAAAATTTCGCCGGGGAGCTGTTTTTT.

The sample holds many counts of this clonotype. The chain uses TRBV19 and TRBJ2-1, with D possibly being TRBD1 (5 bases). Germline V lookup: CDR1 LNHDA, CDR2 SQIVND (reference sequence). This CDR3 is built from 13 residues. V lost 5 bases and J 7 bases, leaving 12 bases between the germline ends. The DNA of the CDR3 is TGTGCCAGTAGTCAGGGTAGAGTGAATGAGCAGTTCTTC. Translated, it gives CASSQGRVNEQFF.

This clonotype was found many times. The chain is built from TRBV5-4 and TRBJ1-2, with 8 bases that match TRBD1. CDR1 and CDR2 (germline): SGHNT, YYREEE (reference sequence). The CDR3 length is 15 residues. V was pared by 0 bases and J by 4 bases, with 5 bases of the junction left unmatched. CDR3 DNA: TGTGCCAGCAGCTTGGAGCCAGGGGGCGGCTATGGCTACACCTTC. Its translation is CASSLEPGGGYGYTF.

This clonotype occurred many times. V gene TRBV25-1 combines with J gene TRBJ2-7; D may match TRBD1 or TRBD2 (5 bases each). CDR3 length: 12 amino acids. Germline V gene sequence: CDR1 MGHDK, CDR2 SYGVNS. V lost 4 bases to trimming and J lost 2 bases, with 6 bases between them. The DNA for the CDR3 is TGTGCCAGCAGTGGGGGACCCTACGAGCAGTACTTC. Protein product: CASSGGPYEQYF.

This chain joins TRBV20-1 and TRBJ1-2, with D uncertain. V was pared by 1 base and J by 5 bases, with 11 bases between. CDR3 length equals 13 residues. Germline V gene data show CDR1 as DFQATT and CDR2 as SNEGSKA (reference sequence). CDR3 in DNA: TGCAGTGCTAGAGGGCGGGAAGATTATGGCTACACCTTC. This encodes CSARGREDYGYTF.

J is TRBJ2-1 and V is TRBV5-4, with 8 bases lining up with TRBD2. From germline, CDR1 is SGHNT and CDR2 YYREEE (reference sequence). The CDR3 runs to 16 residues. V lost 0 bases, J lost 5 bases, and 7 bases stayed unmatched. The CDR3 is CASSLGVGRGHNEQFF. CDR3 nucleotide sequence: TGTGCCAGCAGCTTGGGGGTCGGGAGGGGCCACAATGAGCAGTTCTTC.